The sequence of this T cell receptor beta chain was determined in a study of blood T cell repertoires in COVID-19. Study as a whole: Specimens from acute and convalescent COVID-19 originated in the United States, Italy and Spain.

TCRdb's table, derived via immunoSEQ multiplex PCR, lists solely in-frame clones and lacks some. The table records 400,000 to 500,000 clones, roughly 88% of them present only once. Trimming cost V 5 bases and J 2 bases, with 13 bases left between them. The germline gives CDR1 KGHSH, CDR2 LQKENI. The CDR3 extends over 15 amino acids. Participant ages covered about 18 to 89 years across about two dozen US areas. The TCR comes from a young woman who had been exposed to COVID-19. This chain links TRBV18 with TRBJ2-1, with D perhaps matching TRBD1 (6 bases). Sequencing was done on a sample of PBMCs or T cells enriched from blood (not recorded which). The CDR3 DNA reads TGTGCCAGCTCAGATCAGGGGCTCACCTACAATGAGCAGTTCTTC. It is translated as CASSDQGLTYNEQFF.